The 15 T cell receptor beta chains presented below share a single source sample, sequenced in a study of T cell clonality in common variable immunodeficiency. TCRdb's table, derived via immunoSEQ multiplex PCR, lists solely in-frame clones and lacks some. In total the sample includes tens of thousands of clones, none of them seen once. The sequenced sample consisted of peripheral blood mononuclear cells. The receptors shown here come from a person aged 18 to 75 in good health.

In this sample, this clone turned up many times. The CDR3 goes on 3 residues after the read ends, and that part is filled in from the germline J gene. The chain links TRBV20-1 to TRBJ1-5; TRBD1 agrees at 9 bases. The germline V gene has CDR1 DFQATT and CDR2 SNEGSKA (reference sequence). V lost 5 bases to trimming and J lost 7 bases; unmatched junction nucleotides: 9. CDR3 length: 14 amino acids. CDR3 region: CSAHRDRVGQPQHF. CDR3 bases read: TGCAGTGCTCACCGGGACAGGGTGGGGCAGCCC.

This clone showed up many times. The read halts 3 residues ahead of the CDR3 end, with the missing end drawn from the germline J gene. The V gene is TRBV7-8, the J gene TRBJ1-1, with TRBD1 matching 8 bases. This CDR3 contains 18 residues. The J segment lost 6 bases and the V segment lost 7 bases, leaving 22 bases of the junction unmatched. The germline CDR1 and CDR2 sequences are SGHVS and FQNEAQ. The CDR3 region is CASNPYRDRPPKSAEAFF. Partial CDR3 DNA: TGTGCCAGCAACCCCTACCGGGACAGGCCTCCAAAGAGCGCTGAA.

This clone appeared many times. The CDR3 sequence is CASSSGLAGMETQYF. The sequenced part of the CDR3 DNA is TGTGCCAGCAGCTCAGGACTAGCGGGGATGGAGACC. This chain joins TRBV7-2 and TRBJ2-5; 12 bases are shared with TRBD2. The CDR3 extends 3 residues past the end of the read, so its final part is completed from the germline J gene. Germline lookup yields CDR1 SGHTA and CDR2 FQGNSA. The CDR3 loop spans 15 amino acids. V trimming: 4 bases; J trimming: 5 bases; junction bases outside the gene matches: 5.

This clone was detected ten times or more. The sequenced fragment ends 3 residues before the CDR3 boundary, so the rest is inferred from the germline J gene. The chain employs TRBV2 and TRBJ2-7; a weak D match, TRBD1 (6 bases). With 2 bases removed from V and 5 bases from J, the gap between germline ends came to 13 bases. This CDR3 has 14 residues. Germline V lookup: CDR1 SNHLY, CDR2 FYNNEI. CDR3 loop: CASSERTGTHEQYF. The sequenced part of the CDR3 DNA is TGTGCCAGCAGTGAAAGAACAGGGACCCACGAG.

This clone occurred many times. The read terminates 3 residues before the CDR3 end, so the remaining end is supplied by the germline J gene. J is TRBJ1-1 and V is TRBV20-1; no clear D gene. Germline CDR1 is DFQATT and CDR2 is SNEGSKA (reference sequence). This CDR3 region has 11 residues. The CDR3 protein is CSAEREGLAFF. CDR3 bases read: TGCAGTGCTGAGCGGGAGGGATTG.

This clone has a count of ten or more. The read halts 3 residues ahead of the CDR3 end, with the missing end drawn from the germline J gene. The gene calls are TRBV6-1 and TRBJ2-2; weak D call: TRBD2 (5 bases). V was clipped by 2 bases and J by 5 bases, with 12 bases between them. Germline-derived CDR1 and CDR2 are MNHNS and SASEGT. This CDR3 has 15 amino acids. The covered CDR3 bases are TGTGCCAGCAGTGAATCCGAGGGTTCTACCGGGGAG. As protein: CASSESEGSTGE. The entire CDR3 protein is CASSESEGSTGELFF.

This clone was observed many times. Read data end 3 residues before the CDR3 end; the end is taken from the germline J gene. The chain employs TRBV5-1 and TRBJ2-4; D unresolved. The germline V gene has CDR1 SGHRS and CDR2 YFSETQ. The CDR3 covers 15 residues. Trimming removed 2 bases at V and 1 base at J, with 10 bases between. CDR3 DNA, as far as it was read: TGCGCCAGCAGCTTCAGGTTTTACGCCAAAAACATT. It is translated as CASSFRFYAKNI. The entire CDR3 sequence reads CASSFRFYAKNIQYF. Using reference TRBV5-1 and TRBJ2-4 for the parts outside the CDR3, the full variable domain is KAGVTQTPRYLIKTRGQQVTLSCSPISGHRSVSWYQQTPGQGLQFLFEYFSETQRNKGNFPGRFSGRQFSNSRSEMNVSTLELGDSALYLCASSFRFYAKNIQYFGAGTRLSVL.

This clone was counted at least ten times. The CDR3 protein is CASSSGTGHAYGYTF. The CDR3 bases that were read are TGTGCCAGCAGCTCCGGGACAGGGCATGCCTATGGC. This sequence joins TRBV5-4 and TRBJ1-2; 9 bases are shared with TRBD1. The read ends 3 residues early relative to the CDR3; the germline J gene fills the gap. This CDR3 has 15 amino acids. CDR1 SGHNT and CDR2 YYREEE come from the germline V gene (reference sequence). The J segment lost 4 bases and the V segment lost 3 bases, leaving 7 bases of the junction unmatched.

There are a few counts of this clone. The DNA ends 3 residues before the CDR3 does, and the rest of the CDR3 is filled in from the germline J gene. V and J are TRBV19 and TRBJ2-7; 10 bases map to TRBD1. Trimming took 2 bases from V and 0 from J; bases not matched to a gene: 1. This CDR3 region has 15 residues. In germline, CDR1 is LNHDA, CDR2 SQIVND (reference sequence). Partial CDR3 DNA: TGTGCCAGTAGTATATGGACAGGGGGCTCCTACGAG. It is translated as CASSIWTGGSYE. The full CDR3 is CASSIWTGGSYEQYF.

This clone was detected many times. The read terminates 3 residues ahead of where the CDR3 ends, so the germline J gene completes it. This chain links TRBV6-4 with TRBJ2-1, with 12 nucleotides matching TRBD2. The length of the CDR3 is 14 residues. Germline V gene lookup returns CDR1 MRHNA and CDR2 SNTAGT. With V trimmed by 6 bases and J by 7 bases, 4 bases remained unmatched. The covered CDR3 bases are TGTGCCAGCAGGCTAGCGGGAGGGTCAAATGAG. Protein: CASRLAGGSNE. The whole CDR3 sequence is CASRLAGGSNEQFF.

This clone came up many times. From the germline J gene comes the end of the CDR3, since the read stops 3 residues before it. The chain is built from TRBV5-1 and TRBJ1-2; TRBD1 might be the D (6 bases). Per germline, CDR1 SGHRS and CDR2 YFSETQ. Trimming stripped 3 bases from V and 7 bases from J, with 13 bases between. The CDR3 is 13 residues long. The part of the CDR3 DNA that was read is TGCGCCAGCAGCTCCAGGGGCGAATCTGGC. It is translated as CASSSRGESG. The full CDR3 reads CASSSRGESGYTF.

At least ten counts were recorded for this clone. The CDR3 is cut off 3 residues early in the read; its end comes from the germline J gene. The J gene is TRBJ2-3, the V gene TRBV7-2, with TRBD2 as a possible D gene (6 bases). Trimming removed 4 bases at V and 2 bases at J, with 13 bases between. CDR1 SGHTA and CDR2 FQGNSA come from the germline V gene. This CDR3 is built from 15 residues. Partial CDR3 DNA: TGTGCCAGCAGCTCGGTAGCGGACCCCACAGATACG. It encodes CASSSVADPTDT. The CDR3 as a whole reads CASSSVADPTDTQYF.

This clone was detected many times. The read finishes 3 residues shy of the CDR3 end, and the germline J gene is used to complete it. This chain links TRBV6-1 with TRBJ2-1; D remains unclear. Trimming shortened V by 2 bases and J by 2 bases, and 10 bases separated the two germline ends. The CDR3 consists of 15 residues. Germline lookup yields CDR1 MNHNS and CDR2 SASEGT. The CDR3 loop is CASSERVNAYNEQFF. CDR3 DNA, as far as it was read: TGTGCCAGCAGTGAACGGGTGAACGCCTACAATGAG.

The sample holds many counts of this clone. The CDR3 end falls 3 residues outside the read, so it is completed with the germline J gene. This chain links TRBV28 with TRBJ1-6; 8 bases agree with TRBD1. The CDR3 runs 13 residues. Germline V gene sequence: CDR1 MDHEN, CDR2 SYDVKM. Trimming cost V 6 bases and J 10 bases; bases outside gene matches: 5. The chain's CDR3 is CASRKTGDSPLHF. CDR3 bases read: TGTGCCAGCAGGAAGACAGGGGACTCACCC.

This clone was found many times. The read terminates 3 residues before the CDR3 end, so the remaining end is supplied by the germline J gene. The gene calls are TRBV5-1 and TRBJ2-3; 7 bases align to TRBD2. Germline-derived CDR1 and CDR2 are SGHRS and YFSETQ. The CDR3 length is 14 residues. The CDR3 bases that were read are TGCGCCAGCAGCTCCAGACTAGCAGGACCGTCG. Protein product: CASSSRLAGPS. In full, the CDR3 reads CASSSRLAGPSQYF.